This T cell receptor (beta chain) was documented in a study of naive and memory T cell subsets. V was cut by 2 bases and J by 0 bases, with 11 bases left in between. The CDR3 sequence is 15 residues long. Germline CDR1 and CDR2: SGHAT and FQNNGV. The SP2 primer and nested alpha and beta constant region primers amplified ligated cDNA in four rounds. TCRdb passed the 5' RACE reads through MiXCR, listing each CDR3 protein once. The repertoire includes 57,000 or so distinct CDR3 sequences, 7.2% of them detected once, and 8.5% to 10% sits in the top ten. TCR cDNA received a 3' ligated oligonucleotide that carried a UMI. This clonotype was seen repeatedly, ten times or more.

This chain joins TRBV11-2 and TRBJ2-7; D might be TRBD1 (5 bases). This receptor was taken from a male donor in good health. The CDR3 loop is CASSLLGVNSYEQYF. CDR3 nucleotide sequence: TGTGCCAGCAGCTTACTAGGGGTCAACTCCTACGAGCAGTACTTC.